This T cell receptor beta chain was obtained from a study of T cells in Graves' hyperthyroidism and ophthalmopathy. This clonotype was recorded many times. Trimming removed 3 bases from V and 2 bases from J, with 11 bases in between. Germline CDR1 SGHTA, CDR2 FQGNSA. The CDR3 has 15 amino acids. Researchers amplified the TCR beta CDR3 regions from RNA transcripts. Researchers ran a first-round RT-PCR on the TCR CDR3 using the HTBI primer set. TCRdb ran MiXCR on the multiplex PCR reads and lists one entry per CDR3 protein. Of over 550,000 distinct CDR3 sequences listed, 15% to 20% are singletons. The sequence came from a woman aged 18-29 years with Graves' hyperthyroidism. Sequenced input: blood. This chain links TRBV7-2 with TRBJ1-5; D is ambiguous. The CDR3 region is CASSFFGAGNQPQHF. DNA for the CDR3: TGTGCCAGCAGCTTTTTCGGTGCGGGCAATCAGCCCCAGCATTTT.